The sequence of this TCR beta chain was determined in a study of CD8+ T cells in alopecia areata. Points on this clone: What it binds is unknown.

Trimming pared 5 bases from V and 0 bases from J, leaving 15 bases between. Germline values: CDR1 SGHRS, CDR2 YFSETQ. The CDR3 extends over 16 amino acids. Broader study findings: Higher clonality and more expanded CD8+ clones appeared in lesional than normal scalp. Scalp samples also contribute reads from the resident alphabeta T cells found in normal skin.

Researchers gathered lesional scalp punch biopsies and peripheral blood from patients with alopecia areata. As the sequencing template, cDNA was produced by extracting RNA and reverse transcribing it. The data were produced by immunoSEQ multiplex PCR, yet TCRdb's version contains in-frame clones alone and is incomplete. Seen here are about 64,000 clones, around 47% observed once, and the top ten hold roughly half. The specimen sequenced was NKG2D-low CD8+ T cells sorted from blood. This rearrangement joins TRBV5-1 to TRBJ2-1; D tentatively fits TRBD1 or TRBD2 (6 bases each). This receptor was identified in a human donor with alopecia areata. For the CDR3, the DNA is TGCGCCAGCAGTCCCCGAGGGGGGAGCTCCTACAATGAGCAGTTCTTC. The encoded protein is CASSPRGGSSYNEQFF.